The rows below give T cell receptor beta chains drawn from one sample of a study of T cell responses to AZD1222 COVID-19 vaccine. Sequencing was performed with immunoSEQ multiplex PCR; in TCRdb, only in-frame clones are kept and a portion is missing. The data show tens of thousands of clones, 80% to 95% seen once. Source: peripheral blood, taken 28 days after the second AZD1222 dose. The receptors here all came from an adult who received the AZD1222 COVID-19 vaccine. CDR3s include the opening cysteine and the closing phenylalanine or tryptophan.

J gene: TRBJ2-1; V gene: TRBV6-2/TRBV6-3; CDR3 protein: CASSYSPPSGVYNEQFF
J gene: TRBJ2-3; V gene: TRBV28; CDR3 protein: CASSLTGRTDTQYF
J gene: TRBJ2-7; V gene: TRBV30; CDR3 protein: CAWTGLAGEQYF
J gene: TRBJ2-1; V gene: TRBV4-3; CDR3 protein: CASSQGTSGNNEQFF
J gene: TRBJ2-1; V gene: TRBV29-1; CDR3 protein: CSEKLAGVRNEQFF
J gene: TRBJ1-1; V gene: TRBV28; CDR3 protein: CASSQRGPATEAFF
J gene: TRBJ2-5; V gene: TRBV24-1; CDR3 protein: CATSDATSTETQYF
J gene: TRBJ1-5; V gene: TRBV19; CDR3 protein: CASSTQGGQPQHF
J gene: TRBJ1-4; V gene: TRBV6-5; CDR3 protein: CASSYSTGEKLFF
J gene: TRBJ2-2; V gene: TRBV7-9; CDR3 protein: CASSLQGRNTGELFF
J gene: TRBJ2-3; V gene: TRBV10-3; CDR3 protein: CATKPGLSTDTQYF
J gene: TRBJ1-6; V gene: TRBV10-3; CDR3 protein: CAISESRGPNSPLHF
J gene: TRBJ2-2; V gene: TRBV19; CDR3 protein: CASSIRPLGGELFF
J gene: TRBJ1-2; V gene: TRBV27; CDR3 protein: CASSLRGYGYTF
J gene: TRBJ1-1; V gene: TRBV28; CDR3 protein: CASSFGSLNTEAFF
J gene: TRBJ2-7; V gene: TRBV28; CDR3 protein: CASSKGGGSYEQYF
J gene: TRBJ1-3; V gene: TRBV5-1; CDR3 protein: CASSSGGQVAGNTIYF
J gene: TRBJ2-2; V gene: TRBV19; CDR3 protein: CASRSGTAPNTGELFF
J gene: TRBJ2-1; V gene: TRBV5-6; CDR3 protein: CASSLAGIAGANEQFF
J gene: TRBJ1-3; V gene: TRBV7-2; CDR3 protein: CASSLESGRGNTIYF
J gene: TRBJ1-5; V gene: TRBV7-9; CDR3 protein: CASSLEITGFQPQHF
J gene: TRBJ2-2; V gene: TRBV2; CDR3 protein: CASSPGTVNTGELFF
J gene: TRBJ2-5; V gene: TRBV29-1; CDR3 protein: CSVEWTRQETQYF
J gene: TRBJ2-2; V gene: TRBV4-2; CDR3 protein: CASSQEVGQNTGELFF
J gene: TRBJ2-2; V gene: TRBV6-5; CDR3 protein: CASSYSTGRGTGELFF
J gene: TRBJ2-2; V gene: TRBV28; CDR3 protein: CASSSRDRANTGELFF
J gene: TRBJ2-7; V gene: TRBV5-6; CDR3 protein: CASSWQGVFSYEQYF
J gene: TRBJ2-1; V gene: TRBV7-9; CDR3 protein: CASSLGAGAERREQFF
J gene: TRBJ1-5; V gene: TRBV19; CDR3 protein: CASSVPTGGFQPQHF
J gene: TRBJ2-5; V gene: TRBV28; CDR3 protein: CASSYRTGRETQYF
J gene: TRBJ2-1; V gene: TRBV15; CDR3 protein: CATSREGLAGGSNEQFF
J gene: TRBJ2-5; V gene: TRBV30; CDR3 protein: CAWSGAPQETQYF
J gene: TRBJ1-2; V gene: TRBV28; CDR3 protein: CASSQGNYGYTF
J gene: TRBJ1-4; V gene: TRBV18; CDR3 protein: CASSPKGPDERRKLFF
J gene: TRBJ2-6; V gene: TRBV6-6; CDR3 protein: CASSPRTGVVAGANVLTF
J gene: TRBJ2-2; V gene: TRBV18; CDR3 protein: CASSQGLAGRTGELFF
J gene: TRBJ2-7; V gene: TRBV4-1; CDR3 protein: CASSPTGRGGYEQYF
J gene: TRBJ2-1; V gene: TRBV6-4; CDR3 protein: CASSVLAGANEQFF
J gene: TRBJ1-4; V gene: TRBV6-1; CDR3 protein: CASSDPGQGKEKLFF
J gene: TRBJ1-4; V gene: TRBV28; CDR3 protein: CASSHQAGSNEKLFF
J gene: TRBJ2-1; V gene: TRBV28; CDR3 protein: CASNEGTGGYNEQFF
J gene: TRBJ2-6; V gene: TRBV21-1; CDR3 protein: CASSKRLAGGTSGANVLTF
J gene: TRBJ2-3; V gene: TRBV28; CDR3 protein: CASSLEGKSTDTQYF
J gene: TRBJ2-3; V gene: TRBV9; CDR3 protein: CASSVEPTDTQYF
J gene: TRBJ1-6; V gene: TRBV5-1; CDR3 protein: CASSRGQLDNSPLHF
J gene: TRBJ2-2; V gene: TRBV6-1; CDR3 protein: CASSELYGNTGELFF
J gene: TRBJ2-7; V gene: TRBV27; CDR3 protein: CASSLYPGQSSYEQYF
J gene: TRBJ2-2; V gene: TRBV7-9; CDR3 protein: CASSLDTGELFF
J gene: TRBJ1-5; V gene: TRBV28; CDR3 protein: CASSGTGGSGNQPQHF
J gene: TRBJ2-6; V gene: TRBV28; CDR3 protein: CASSLKARGVLTF
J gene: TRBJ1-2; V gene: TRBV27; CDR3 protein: CASRGQGAGYGYTF
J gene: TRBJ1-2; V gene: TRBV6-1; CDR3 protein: CASSEISSAGLGYTF
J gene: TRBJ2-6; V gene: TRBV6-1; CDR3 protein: CASSDGSSGANVLTF
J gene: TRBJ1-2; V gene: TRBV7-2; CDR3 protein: CASSSETGGSGYTF
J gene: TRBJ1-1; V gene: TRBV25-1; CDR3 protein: CASSGMVPGNTEAFF
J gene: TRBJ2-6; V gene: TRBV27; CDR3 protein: CASSLRPQGAYGANVLTF
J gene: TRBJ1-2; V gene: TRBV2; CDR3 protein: CASSDQGQSYGYTF